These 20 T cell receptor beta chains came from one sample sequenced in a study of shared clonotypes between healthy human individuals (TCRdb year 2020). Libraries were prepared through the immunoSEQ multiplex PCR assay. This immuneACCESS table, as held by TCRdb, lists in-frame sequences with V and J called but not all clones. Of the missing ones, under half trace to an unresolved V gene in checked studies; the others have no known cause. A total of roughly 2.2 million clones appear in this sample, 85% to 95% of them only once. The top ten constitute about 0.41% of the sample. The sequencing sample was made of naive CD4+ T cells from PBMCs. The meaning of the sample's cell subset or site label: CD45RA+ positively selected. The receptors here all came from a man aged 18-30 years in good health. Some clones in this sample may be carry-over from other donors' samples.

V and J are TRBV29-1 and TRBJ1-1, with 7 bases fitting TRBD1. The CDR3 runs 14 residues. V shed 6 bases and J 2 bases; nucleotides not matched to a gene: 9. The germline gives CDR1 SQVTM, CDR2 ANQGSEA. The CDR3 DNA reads TGCAGCGTCGTAGGGGGCGCGGGAAACACTGAAGCTTTCTTT. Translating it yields CSVVGGAGNTEAFF. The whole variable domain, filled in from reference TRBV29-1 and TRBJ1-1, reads SAVISQKPSRDICQRGTSLTIQCQVDSQVTMMFWYRQQPGQSLTLIATANQGSEATYESGFVIDKFPISRPNLTFSTLTVSNMSPEDSSIYLCSVVGGAGNTEAFFGQGTRLTVV.

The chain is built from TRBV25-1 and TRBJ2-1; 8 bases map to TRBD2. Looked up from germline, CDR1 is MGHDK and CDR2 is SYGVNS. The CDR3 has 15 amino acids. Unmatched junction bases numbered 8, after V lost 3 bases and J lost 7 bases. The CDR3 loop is CASSDPRASGNEQFF. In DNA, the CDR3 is TGTGCCAGCAGTGACCCTCGGGCTAGCGGGAATGAGCAGTTCTTC.

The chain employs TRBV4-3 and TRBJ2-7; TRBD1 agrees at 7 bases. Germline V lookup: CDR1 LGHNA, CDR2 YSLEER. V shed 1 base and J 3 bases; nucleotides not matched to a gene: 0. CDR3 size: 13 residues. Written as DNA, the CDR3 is TGCGCCAGCAGCCAAGGGACAGGCTACGAGCAGTACTTC. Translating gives CASSQGTGYEQYF.

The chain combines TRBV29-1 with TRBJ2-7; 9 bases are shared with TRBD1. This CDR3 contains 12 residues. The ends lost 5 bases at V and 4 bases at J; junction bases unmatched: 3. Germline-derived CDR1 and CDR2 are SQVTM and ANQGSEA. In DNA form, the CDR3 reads TGCAGCGTTACCGGGACAGGGTACGAGCAGTACTTC. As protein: CSVTGTGYEQYF.

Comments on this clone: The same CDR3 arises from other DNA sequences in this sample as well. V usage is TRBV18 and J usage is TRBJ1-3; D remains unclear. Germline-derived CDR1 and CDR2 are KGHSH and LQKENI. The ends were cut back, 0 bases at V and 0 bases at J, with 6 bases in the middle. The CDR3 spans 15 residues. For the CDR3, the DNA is TGTGCCAGCTCACCACCCGGCAGCTCTGGAAACACCATATATTTT. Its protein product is CASSPPGSSGNTIYF.

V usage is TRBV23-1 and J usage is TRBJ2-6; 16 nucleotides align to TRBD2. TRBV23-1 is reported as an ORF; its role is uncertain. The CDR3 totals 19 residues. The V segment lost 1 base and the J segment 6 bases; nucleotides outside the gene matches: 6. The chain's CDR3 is CASSQLTGTSGRVANVLTF. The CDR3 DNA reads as TGCGCCAGCAGTCAATTAACCGGGACTAGCGGGAGGGTGGCCAACGTCCTGACTTTC.

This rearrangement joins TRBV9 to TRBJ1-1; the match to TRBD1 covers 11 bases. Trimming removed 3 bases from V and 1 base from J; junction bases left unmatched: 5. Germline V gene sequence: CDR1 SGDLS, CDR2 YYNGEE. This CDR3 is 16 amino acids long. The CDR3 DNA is TGTGCCAGCAGCGCCCGGGACAGGGGGGGGAACACTGAAGCTTTCTTT. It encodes CASSARDRGGNTEAFF. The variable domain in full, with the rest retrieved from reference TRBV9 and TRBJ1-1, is DSGVTQTPKHLITATGQRVTLRCSPRSGDLSVYWYQQSLDQGLQFLIQYYNGEERAKGNILERFSAQQFPDLHSELNLSSLELGDSALYFCASSARDRGGNTEAFFGQGTRLTVV.

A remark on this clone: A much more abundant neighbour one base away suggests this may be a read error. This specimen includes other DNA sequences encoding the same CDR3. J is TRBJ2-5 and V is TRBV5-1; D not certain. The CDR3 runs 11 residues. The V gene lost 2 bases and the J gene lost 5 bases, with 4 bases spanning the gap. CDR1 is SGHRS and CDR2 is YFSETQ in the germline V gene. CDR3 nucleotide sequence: TGCGCCAGCAGCTTACAGGAGACCCAGTACTTC. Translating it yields CASSLQETQYF.

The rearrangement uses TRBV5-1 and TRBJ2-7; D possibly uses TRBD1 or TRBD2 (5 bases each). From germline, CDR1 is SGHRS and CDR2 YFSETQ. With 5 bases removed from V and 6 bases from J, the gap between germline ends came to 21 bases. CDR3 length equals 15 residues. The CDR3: CASSFGGQGAGEQYF. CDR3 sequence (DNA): TGCGCCAGCAGTTTTGGCGGCCAGGGAGCCGGCGAGCAGTACTTC.

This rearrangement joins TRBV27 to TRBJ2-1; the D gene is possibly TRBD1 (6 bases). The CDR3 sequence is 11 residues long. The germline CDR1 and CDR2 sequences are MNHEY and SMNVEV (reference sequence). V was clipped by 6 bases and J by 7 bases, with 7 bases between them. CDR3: CASRDRNEQFF. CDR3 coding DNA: TGTGCCAGCAGGGACAGAAATGAGCAGTTCTTC.

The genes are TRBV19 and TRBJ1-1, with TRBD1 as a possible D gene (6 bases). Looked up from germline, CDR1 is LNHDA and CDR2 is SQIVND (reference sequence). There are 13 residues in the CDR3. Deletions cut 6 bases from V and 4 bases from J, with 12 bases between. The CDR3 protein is CASRRQVSTEAFF. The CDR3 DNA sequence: TGTGCCAGTAGGAGACAGGTTAGCACTGAAGCTTTCTTT.

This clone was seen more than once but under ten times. CDR3 DNA sequence: TGTGCCAGCAGCCTGACAGCTACCTTTGAAGCTTTCTTT. Its protein product is CASSLTATFEAFF. V usage is TRBV7-9 and J usage is TRBJ1-1, with D possibly matching TRBD1 (5 bases). V lost 5 bases, J lost 7 bases, and 14 bases lay in between. The CDR3 has 13 residues. CDR1 is SEHNR and CDR2 is FQNEAQ in the germline V gene (reference sequence).

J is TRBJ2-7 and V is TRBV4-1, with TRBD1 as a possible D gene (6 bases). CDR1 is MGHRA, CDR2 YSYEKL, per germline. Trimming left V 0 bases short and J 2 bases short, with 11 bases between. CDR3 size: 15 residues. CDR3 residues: CASSQDVRGTYEQYF. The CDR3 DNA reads TGCGCCAGCAGCCAAGATGTGAGGGGGACCTACGAGCAGTACTTC.

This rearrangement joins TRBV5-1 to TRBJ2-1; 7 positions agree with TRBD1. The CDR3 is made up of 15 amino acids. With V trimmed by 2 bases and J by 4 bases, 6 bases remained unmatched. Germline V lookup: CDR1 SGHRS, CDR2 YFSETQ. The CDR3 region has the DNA TGCGCCAGCAGCTTTACAGGGGTTGATTACAATGAGCAGTTCTTC. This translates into CASSFTGVDYNEQFF.

The CDR3 loop is CASSQSGQSSGNTIYF. CDR3 nucleotide sequence: TGTGCCAGCAGCCAATCGGGACAATCCTCTGGAAACACCATATATTTT. The chain has TRBV4-2 and TRBJ1-3; a possible D gene is TRBD1 (6 bases). V shed 2 bases and J shed 0 bases, with 11 bases lying between them. Looked up from germline, CDR1 is LGHNA and CDR2 is YNFKEQ. The length of the CDR3 is 16 residues.

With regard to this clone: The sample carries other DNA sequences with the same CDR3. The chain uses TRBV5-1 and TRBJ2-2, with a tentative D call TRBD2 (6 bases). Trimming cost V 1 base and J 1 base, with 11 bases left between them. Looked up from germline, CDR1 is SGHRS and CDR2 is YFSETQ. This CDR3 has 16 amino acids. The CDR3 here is CASSLLSGGNTGELFF. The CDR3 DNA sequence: TGCGCCAGCAGCTTGTTGTCCGGGGGGAACACCGGGGAGCTGTTTTTT.

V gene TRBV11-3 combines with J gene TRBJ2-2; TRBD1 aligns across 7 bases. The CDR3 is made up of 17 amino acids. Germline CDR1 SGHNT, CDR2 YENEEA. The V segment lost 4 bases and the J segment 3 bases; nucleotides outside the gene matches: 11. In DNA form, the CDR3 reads TGTGCCAGCAGCTCCCCGAGAAGGGGGCGGGACACCGGGGAGCTGTTTTTT. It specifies CASSSPRRGRDTGELFF. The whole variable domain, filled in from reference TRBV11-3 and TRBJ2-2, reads EAGVVQSPRYKIIEKKQPVAFWCNPISGHNTLYWYLQNLGQGPELLIRYENEEAVDDSQLPKDRFSAERLKGVDSTLKIQPAELGDSAVYLCASSSPRRGRDTGELFFGEGSRLTVL.

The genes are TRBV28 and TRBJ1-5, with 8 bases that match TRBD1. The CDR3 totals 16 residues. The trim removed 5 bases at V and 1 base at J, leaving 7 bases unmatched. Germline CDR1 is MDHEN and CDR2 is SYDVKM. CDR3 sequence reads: CASSTPTGASNQPQHF. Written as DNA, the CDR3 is TGTGCCAGCAGTACCCCGACAGGGGCCAGCAATCAGCCCCAGCATTTT.

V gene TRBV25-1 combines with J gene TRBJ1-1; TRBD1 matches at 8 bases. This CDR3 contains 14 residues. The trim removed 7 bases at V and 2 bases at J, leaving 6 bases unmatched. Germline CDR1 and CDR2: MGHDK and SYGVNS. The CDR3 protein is CASIKSGGNTEAFF. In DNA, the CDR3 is TGTGCCAGCATTAAATCAGGGGGCAACACTGAAGCTTTCTTT.

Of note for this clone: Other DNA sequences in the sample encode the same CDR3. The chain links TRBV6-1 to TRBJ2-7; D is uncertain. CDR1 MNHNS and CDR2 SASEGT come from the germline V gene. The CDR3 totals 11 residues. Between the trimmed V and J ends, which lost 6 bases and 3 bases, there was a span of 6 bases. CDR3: CASRSGYEQYF. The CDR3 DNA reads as TGTGCCAGCAGATCAGGCTACGAGCAGTACTTC.